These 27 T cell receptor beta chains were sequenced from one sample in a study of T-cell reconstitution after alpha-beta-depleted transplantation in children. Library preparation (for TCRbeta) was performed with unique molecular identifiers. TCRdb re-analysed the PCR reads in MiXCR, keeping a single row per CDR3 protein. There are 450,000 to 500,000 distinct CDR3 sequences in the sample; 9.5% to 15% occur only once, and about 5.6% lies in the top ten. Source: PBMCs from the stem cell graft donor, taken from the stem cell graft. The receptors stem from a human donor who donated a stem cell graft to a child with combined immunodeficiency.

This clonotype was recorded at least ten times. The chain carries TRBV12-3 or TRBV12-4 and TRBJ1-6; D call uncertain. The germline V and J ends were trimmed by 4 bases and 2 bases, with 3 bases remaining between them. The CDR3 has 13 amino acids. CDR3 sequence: CASSSTYNSPLHF. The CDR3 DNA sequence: TGTGCCAGCAGTTCTACCTATAATTCACCCCTCCACTTT.

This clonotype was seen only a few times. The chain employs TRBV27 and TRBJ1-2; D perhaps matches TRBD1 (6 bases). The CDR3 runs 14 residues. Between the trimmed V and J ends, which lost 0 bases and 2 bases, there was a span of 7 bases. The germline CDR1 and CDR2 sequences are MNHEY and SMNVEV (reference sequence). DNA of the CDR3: TGTGCCAGCAGTTTATCGCAGGGGAACTATGGCTACACCTTC. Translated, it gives CASSLSQGNYGYTF.

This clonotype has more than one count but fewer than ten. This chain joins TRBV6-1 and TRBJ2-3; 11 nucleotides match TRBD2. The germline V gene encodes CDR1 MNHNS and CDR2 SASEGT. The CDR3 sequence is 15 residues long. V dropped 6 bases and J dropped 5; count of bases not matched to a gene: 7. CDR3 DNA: TGTGCCAGCAGACGTACTAGCGGGAGAAGAGATACGCAGTATTTT. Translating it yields CASRRTSGRRDTQYF.

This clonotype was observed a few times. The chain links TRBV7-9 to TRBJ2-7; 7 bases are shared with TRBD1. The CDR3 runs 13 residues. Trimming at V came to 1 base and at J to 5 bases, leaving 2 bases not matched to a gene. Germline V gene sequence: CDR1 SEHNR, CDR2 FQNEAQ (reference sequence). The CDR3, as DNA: TGTGCCAGCAGCTTAGGAGGGGGCGACGAGCAGTACTTC. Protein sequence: CASSLGGGDEQYF.

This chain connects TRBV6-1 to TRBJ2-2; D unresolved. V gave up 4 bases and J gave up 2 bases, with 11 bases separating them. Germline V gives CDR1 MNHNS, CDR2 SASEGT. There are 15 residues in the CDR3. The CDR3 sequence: CASSGRVGNTGELFF. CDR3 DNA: TGTGCCAGCAGTGGGCGCGTCGGAAACACCGGGGAGCTGTTTTTT.

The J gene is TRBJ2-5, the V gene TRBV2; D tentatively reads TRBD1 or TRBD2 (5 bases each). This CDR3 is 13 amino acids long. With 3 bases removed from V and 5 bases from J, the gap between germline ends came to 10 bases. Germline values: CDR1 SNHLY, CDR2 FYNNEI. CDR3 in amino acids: CASSERGEETQYF. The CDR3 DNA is TGTGCCAGCAGTGAGAGAGGGGAGGAGACCCAGTACTTC.

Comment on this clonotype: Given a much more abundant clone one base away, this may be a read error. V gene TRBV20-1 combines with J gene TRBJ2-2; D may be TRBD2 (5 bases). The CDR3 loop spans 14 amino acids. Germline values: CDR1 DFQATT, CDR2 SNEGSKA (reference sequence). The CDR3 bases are TGCAGTACTAGAGTGCCCTCCGTGGCCGGGGAGCTGTTTTTT. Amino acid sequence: CSTRVPSVAGELFF.

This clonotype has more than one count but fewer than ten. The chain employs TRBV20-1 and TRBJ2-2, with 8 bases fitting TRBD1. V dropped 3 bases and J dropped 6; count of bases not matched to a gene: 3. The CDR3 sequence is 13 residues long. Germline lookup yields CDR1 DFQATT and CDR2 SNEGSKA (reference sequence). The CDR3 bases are TGCAGTGCTAGGGACAGGGAGGCCGGGGAGCTGTTTTTT. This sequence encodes CSARDREAGELFF.

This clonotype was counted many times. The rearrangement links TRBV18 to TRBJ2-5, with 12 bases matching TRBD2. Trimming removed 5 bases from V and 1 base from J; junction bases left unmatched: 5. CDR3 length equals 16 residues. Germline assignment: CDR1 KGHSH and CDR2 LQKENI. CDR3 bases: TGTGCCAGCTCATCCGGACTAGCGGGGACCCAAGAGACCCAGTACTTC. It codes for CASSSGLAGTQETQYF.

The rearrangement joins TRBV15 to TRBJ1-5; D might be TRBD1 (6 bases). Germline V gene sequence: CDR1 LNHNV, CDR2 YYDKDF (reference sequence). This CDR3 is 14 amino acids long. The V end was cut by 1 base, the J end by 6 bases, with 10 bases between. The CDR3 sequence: CATSRGRGGQPQHF. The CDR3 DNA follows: TGTGCCACCAGCAGAGGCAGGGGTGGTCAGCCCCAGCATTTT.

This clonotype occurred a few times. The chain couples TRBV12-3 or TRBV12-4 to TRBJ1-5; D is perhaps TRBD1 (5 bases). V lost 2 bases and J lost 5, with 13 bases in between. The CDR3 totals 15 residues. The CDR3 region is CASSLSTGTDQPQHF. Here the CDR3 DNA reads TGTGCCAGCAGTTTATCGACGGGGACGGATCAGCCCCAGCATTTT.

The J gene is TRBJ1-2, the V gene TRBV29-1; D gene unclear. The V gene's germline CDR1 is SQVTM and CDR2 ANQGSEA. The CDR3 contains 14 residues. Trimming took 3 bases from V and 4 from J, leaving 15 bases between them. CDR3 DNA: TGCAGCGTTGATCGGTCAAATTTCATCTATGGCTACACCTTC. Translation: CSVDRSNFIYGYTF.

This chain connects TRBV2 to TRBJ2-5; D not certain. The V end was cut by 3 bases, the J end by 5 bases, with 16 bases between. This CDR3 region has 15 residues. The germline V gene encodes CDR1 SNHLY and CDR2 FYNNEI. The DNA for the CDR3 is TGTGCCAGCAGTGATGTCAGGAGAGGAAGGGAGACCCAGTACTTC. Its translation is CASSDVRRGRETQYF.

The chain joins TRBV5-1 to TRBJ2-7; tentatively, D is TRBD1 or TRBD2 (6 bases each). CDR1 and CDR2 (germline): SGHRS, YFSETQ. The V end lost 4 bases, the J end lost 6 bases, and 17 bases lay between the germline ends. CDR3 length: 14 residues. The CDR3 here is CASSPSGAFFEQYF. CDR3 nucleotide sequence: TGCGCCAGCAGCCCGTCGGGGGCCTTTTTCGAGCAGTACTTC.

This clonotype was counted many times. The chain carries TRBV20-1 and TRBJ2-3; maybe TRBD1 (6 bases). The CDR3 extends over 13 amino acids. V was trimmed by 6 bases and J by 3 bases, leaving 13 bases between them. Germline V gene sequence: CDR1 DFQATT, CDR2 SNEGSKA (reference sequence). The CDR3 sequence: CSARRGQTDTQYF. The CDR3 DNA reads TGCAGTGCCCGAAGAGGACAGACAGATACGCAGTATTTT.

CDR3 sequence: CASSREPGNTIYF. In nucleotides, the CDR3 is TGTGCCAGCAGCCGCGAGCCCGGAAACACCATATATTTT. The genes are TRBV7-2 and TRBJ1-3, with D unclear. V lost 5 bases to trimming and J lost 4 bases, with 9 bases between them. The V gene's germline CDR1 is SGHTA and CDR2 FQGNSA. This CDR3 region has 13 residues.

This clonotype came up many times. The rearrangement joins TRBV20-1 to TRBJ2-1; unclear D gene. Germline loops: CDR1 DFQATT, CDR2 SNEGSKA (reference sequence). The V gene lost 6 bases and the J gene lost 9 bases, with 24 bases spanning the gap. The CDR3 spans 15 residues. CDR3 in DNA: TGCAGTGCAAGAAGAGGCCCTTTCCTTCGTGGTGAGCAGTTCTTC. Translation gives CSARRGPFLRGEQFF.

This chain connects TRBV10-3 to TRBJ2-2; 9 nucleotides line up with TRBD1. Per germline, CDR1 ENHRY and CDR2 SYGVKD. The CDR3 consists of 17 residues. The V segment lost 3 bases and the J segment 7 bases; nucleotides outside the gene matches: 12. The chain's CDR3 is CAISDHPGQGRVGELFF. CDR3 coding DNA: TGTGCCATCAGTGATCACCCGGGACAGGGCAGGGTCGGGGAGCTGTTTTTT.

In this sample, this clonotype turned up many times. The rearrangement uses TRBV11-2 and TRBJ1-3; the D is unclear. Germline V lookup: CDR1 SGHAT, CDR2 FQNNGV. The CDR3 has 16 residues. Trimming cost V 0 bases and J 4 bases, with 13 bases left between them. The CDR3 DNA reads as TGTGCCAGCAGCTTAGAGATCGGGATGTCGGGAAACACCATATATTTT. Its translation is CASSLEIGMSGNTIYF.

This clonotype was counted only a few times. The CDR3 DNA is TGCAGTGCTAGGCCCACTGGACAGTTTCGAAACACCATATATTTT. Translated, it gives CSARPTGQFRNTIYF. This sequence joins TRBV20-1 and TRBJ1-3, with D possibly matching TRBD1 (6 bases). V was cut by 3 bases and J by 5 bases, with 17 bases left in between. The germline V gene encodes CDR1 DFQATT and CDR2 SNEGSKA (reference sequence). The CDR3 has 15 amino acids.

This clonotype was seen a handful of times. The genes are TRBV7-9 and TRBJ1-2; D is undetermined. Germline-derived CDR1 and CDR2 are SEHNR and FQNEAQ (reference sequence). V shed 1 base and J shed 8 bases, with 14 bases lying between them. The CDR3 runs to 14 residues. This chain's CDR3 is CASSLVPGIEGYTF. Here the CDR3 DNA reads TGTGCCAGCAGCTTAGTCCCGGGGATCGAGGGCTACACCTTC.

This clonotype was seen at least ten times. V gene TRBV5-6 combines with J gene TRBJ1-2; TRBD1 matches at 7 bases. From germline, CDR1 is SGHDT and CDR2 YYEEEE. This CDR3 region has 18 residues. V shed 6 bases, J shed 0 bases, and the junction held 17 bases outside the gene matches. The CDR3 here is CASNRKLNRGRTNYGYTF. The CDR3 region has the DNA TGTGCCAGCAACAGAAAACTGAACAGGGGACGAACTAACTATGGCTACACCTTC.

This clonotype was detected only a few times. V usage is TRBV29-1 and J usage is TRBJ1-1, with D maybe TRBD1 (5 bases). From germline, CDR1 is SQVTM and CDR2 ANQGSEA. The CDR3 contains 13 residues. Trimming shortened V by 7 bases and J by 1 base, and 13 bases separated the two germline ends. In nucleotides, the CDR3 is TGCAGCGCCGACAGAGGGCAGAACACTGAAGCTTTCTTT. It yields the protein CSADRGQNTEAFF.

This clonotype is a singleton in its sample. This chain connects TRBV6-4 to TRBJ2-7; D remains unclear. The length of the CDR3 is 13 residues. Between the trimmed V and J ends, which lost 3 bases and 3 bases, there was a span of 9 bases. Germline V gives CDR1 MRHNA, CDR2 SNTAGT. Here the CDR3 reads CASSEGPYYEQYF. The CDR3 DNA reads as TGTGCCAGCAGTGAGGGCCCCTACTACGAGCAGTACTTC.

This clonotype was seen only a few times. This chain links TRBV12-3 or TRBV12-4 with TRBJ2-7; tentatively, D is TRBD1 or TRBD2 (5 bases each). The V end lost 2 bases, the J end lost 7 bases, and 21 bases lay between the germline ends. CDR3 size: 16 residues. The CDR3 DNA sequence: TGTGCCAGCAGTTTAAGTATTGGGACGGGCCGTGGGGAGCAGTACTTC. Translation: CASSLSIGTGRGEQYF.

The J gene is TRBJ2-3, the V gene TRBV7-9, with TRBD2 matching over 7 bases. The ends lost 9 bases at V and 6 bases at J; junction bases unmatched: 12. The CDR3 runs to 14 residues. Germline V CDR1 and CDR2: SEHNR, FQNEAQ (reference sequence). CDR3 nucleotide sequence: TGTGCCAGTGAGGGAGGGCCGGTTCATGATACGCAGTATTTT. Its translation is CASEGGPVHDTQYF.

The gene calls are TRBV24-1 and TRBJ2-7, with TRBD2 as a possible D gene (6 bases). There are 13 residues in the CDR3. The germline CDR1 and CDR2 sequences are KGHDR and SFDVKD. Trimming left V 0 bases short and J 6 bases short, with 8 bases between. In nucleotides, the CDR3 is TGTGCCACCAGTGATTTGTTGGGAGGCGAGCAGTACTTC. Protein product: CATSDLLGGEQYF.